This TCR beta chain was sequenced for a study of T cells in Graves' hyperthyroidism and ophthalmopathy. This clonotype was recorded many times. The V and J ends lost 6 bases and 8 bases, in that order; junction bases with no gene match: 16. The CDR3 has 18 residues. RNA transcripts served as the template for amplifying TCR beta CDR3 regions. A first-round RT-PCR of the TCR CDR3 used the HTBI primer set. TCRdb reanalysed the multiplex PCR reads using MiXCR and keeps one entry per CDR3 protein. This table holds around 600,000 distinct CDR3 sequences, around 13% found once. The sequence came from a woman aged 45-65 years with Graves' ophthalmopathy. The sample consisted of blood. The chain has TRBV12-3 or TRBV12-4 and TRBJ2-1; the match to TRBD2 covers 13 bases. CDR3 region: CASSLLLAGGPFRDEQFF. CDR3 nucleotide sequence: TGTGCCAGCAGCCTACTACTAGCGGGAGGGCCCTTTAGGGATGAGCAGTTCTTC.